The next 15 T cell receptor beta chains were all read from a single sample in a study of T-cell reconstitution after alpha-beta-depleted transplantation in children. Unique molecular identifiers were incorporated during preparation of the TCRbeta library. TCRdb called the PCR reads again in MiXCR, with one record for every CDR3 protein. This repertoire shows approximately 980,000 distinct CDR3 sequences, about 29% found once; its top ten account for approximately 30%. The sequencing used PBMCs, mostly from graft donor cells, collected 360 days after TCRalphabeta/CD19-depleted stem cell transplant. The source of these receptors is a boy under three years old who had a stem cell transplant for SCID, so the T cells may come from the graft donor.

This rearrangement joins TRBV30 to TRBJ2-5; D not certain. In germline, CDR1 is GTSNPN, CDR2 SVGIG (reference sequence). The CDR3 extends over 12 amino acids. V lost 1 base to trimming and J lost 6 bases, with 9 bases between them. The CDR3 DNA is TGTGCCTGGAGTGCGACGTCTCAGACCCAGTACTTC. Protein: CAWSATSQTQYF.

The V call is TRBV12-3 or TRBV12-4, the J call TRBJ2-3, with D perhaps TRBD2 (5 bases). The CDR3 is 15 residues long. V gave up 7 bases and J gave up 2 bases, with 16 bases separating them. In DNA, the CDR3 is TGTGCCAGCACCGATCGCGGGCGTACCACAGATACGCAGTATTTT. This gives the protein CASTDRGRTTDTQYF.

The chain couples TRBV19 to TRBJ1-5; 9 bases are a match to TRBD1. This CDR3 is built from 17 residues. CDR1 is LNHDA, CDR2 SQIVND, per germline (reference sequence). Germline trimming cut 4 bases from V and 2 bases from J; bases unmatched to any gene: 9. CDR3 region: CASSTRQGGQGNQPQHF. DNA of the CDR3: TGTGCCAGTAGTACGCGACAGGGGGGTCAGGGCAATCAGCCCCAGCATTTT.

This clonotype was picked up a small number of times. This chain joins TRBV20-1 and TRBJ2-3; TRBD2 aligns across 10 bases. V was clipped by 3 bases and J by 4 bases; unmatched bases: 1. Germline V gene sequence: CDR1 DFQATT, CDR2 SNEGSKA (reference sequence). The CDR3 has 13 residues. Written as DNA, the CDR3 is TGCAGTGCTAGTGGGACTAGCGCAGATACGCAGTATTTT. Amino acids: CSASGTSADTQYF.

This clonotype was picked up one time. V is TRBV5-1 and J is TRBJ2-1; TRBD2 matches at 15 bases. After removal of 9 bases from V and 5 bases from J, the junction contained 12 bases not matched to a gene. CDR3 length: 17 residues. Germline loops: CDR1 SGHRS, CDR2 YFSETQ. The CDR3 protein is CAISYPGLAGGNNEQFF. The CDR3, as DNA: TGCGCCATCAGTTACCCGGGACTAGCGGGGGGAAACAATGAGCAGTTCTTC.

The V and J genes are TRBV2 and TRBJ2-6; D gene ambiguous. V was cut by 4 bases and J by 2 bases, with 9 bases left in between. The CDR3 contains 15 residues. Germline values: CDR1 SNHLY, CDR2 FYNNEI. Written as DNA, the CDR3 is TGTGCCAGCAGTGTTGTAAAAGCTGGGGCCAACGTCCTGACTTTC. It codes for CASSVVKAGANVLTF.

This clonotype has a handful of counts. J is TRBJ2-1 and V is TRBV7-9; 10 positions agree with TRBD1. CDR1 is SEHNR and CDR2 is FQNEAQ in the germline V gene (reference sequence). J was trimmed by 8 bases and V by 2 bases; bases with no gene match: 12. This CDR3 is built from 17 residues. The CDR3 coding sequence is TGTGCCAGCAGCTTACACGCATTCCGGGACAGGGGAGATGAGCAGTTCTTC. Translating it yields CASSLHAFRDRGDEQFF.

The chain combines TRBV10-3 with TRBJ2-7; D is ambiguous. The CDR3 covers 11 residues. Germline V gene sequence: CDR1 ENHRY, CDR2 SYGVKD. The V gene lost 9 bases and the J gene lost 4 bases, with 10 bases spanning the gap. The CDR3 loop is CAIQVNYEQYF. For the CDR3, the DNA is TGTGCCATACAAGTAAATTACGAGCAGTACTTC.

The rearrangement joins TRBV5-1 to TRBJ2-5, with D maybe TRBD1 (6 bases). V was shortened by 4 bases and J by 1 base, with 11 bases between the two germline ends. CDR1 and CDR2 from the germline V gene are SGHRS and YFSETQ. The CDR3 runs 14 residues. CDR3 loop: CASSTDSSQETQYF. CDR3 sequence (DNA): TGCGCCAGCAGCACGGACAGTAGCCAAGAGACCCAGTACTTC. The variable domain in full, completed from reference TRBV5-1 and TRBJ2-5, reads KAGVTQTPRYLIKTRGQQVTLSCSPISGHRSVSWYQQTPGQGLQFLFEYFSETQRNKGNFPGRFSGRQFSNSRSEMNVSTLELGDSALYLCASSTDSSQETQYFGPGTRLLVL.

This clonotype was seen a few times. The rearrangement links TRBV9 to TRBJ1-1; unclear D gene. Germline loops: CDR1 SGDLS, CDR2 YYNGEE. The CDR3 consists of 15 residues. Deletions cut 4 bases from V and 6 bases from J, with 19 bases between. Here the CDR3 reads CASSPRADWAAEAFF. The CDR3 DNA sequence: TGTGCCAGCAGCCCGCGCGCGGACTGGGCGGCTGAAGCTTTCTTT.

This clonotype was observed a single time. CDR3 nucleotide sequence: TGTGCCAGCAGCTGCCGGAACCCGAGGATGTGCGAGCAGTACTTC. Translation gives CASSCRNPRMCEQYF. The chain carries TRBV7-2 and TRBJ2-7, with unresolved D. CDR1 is SGHTA, CDR2 FQGNSA, per germline. Trimming removed 4 bases from V and 6 bases from J, with 19 bases in between. This CDR3 is built from 15 residues.

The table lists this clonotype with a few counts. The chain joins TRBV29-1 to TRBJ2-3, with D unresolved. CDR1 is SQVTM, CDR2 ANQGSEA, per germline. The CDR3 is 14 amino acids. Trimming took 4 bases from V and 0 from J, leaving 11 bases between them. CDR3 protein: CSVGDPDSTDTQYF. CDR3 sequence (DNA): TGCAGCGTTGGTGACCCTGACAGCACAGATACGCAGTATTTT.

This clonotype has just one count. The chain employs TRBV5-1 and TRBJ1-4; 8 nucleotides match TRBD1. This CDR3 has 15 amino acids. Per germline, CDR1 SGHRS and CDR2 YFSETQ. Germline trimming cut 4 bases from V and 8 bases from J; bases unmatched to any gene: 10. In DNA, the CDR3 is TGCGCCAGCAGCAACGACAGGGGAGGGGGCGAAAAACTGTTTTTT. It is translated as CASSNDRGGGEKLFF.

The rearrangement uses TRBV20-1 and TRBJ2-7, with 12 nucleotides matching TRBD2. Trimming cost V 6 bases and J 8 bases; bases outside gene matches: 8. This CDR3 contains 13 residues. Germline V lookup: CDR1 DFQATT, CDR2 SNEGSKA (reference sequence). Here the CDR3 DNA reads TGCAGTGCCCGCCTAGCGGGGGGGCTCCAGCAGTACTTC. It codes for CSARLAGGLQQYF.

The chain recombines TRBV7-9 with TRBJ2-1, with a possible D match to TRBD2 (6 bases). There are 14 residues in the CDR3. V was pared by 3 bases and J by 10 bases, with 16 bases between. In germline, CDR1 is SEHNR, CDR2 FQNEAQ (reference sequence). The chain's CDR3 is CASSLDGGSGEQFF. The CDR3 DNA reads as TGTGCCAGCAGCTTGGACGGGGGTTCAGGGGAGCAGTTCTTC.